This note documents a single T cell receptor beta chain sequence. V dropped 0 bases and J dropped 2 bases, with 13 bases sitting between them. This CDR3 has 16 amino acids. Germline V gives CDR1 LGHNA, CDR2 YNFKEQ. These data are taken from a study of blood T cell repertoires in COVID-19. Using immunoSEQ multiplex PCR, the repertoire was profiled, and TCRdb retains in-frame clones only, with some absent. The sample holds approximately 200,000 clones; roughly 82% are singletons and the top ten take 12%. This sequence joins TRBV4-2 and TRBJ1-2; D might be TRBD1 (6 bases). Sequenced: PBMCs or T cells enriched from blood (not recorded which). The sequence was obtained from a man in his forties or fifties who had recovered from COVID-19. CDR3 nucleotide sequence: TGTGCCAGCAGCCAAGATCACAGTCAGGGGAACTATGGCTACACCTTC. It translates to CASSQDHSQGNYGYTF.